The present T cell receptor (beta chain) was sequenced within a study of molecular identifiers for immune sequencing clone quantification. In its sample, this clonotype was seen many times. Preparation of the bulk TCR libraries relied on previously described methods and listed TCR primers. TCRdb re-called the PCR reads with MiXCR, one entry per CDR3 protein. The table records about 320,000 distinct CDR3 sequences, about 20% of them present only once. Germline V gene sequence: CDR1 SGHAT, CDR2 FQNNGV. V trimming: 1 base; J trimming: 5 bases; junction bases outside the gene matches: 4. The CDR3 loop spans 15 amino acids. Libraries for naive CD8 T cells, which were made from approximately 20,000 to 1,000,000 sorted cells, drew on 10%, 30% or 50% of the RNA.

The receptor was derived from a human donor in good health. Some libraries in this study had Jurkat cell RNA spiked in. This chain uses TRBV11-2 with TRBJ2-1, with TRBD2 matching 8 bases. The sequenced material came from naive CD8+ T cells from blood, with Jurkat cell RNA spiked in. Regarding subset: FACS-sorted CD8+CD4-CCR7+CD45RA+ naive T cells. CDR3 coding DNA: TGTGCCAGCAGCTTAGGAGGACTAGCTGACAATGAGCAGTTCTTC. Translated: CASSLGGLADNEQFF. The full variable domain, in which reference TRBV11-2 and TRBJ2-1 provide the parts outside the CDR3, is EAGVAQSPRYKIIEKRQSVAFWCNPISGHATLYWYQQILGQGPKLLIQFQNNGVVDDSQLPKDRFSAERLKGVDSTLKIQPAKLEDSAVYLCASSLGGLADNEQFFGPGTRLTVL.